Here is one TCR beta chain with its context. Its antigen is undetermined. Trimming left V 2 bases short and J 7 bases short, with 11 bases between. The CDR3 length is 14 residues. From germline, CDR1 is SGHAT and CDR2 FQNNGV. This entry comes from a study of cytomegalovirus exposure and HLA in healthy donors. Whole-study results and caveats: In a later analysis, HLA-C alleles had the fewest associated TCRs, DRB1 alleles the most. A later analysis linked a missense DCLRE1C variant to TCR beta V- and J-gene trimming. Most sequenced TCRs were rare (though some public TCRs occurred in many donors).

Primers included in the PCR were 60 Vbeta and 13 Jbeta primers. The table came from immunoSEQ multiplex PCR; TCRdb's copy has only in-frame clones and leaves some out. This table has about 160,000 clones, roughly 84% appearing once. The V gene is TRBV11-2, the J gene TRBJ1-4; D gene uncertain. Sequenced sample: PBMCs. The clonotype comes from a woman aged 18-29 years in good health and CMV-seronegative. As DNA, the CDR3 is TGTGCCAGCAGCTTACGGGGTTGGGGTGAAAAACTGTTTTTT. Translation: CASSLRGWGEKLFF.